The clone carrying this T cell receptor beta chain has only a few counts. Its antigen is not known. The germline V gene has CDR1 MNHEY and CDR2 SVGEGT. The CDR3 spans 21 residues. V lost 5 bases and J lost 6, with 38 bases in between. A universal primer site was created by template switching, with the cDNA bearing unique molecular identifiers. TCRdb independently ran MiXCR on the 5' RACE reads; one entry per CDR3 protein. The sample includes about 530,000 distinct CDR3 sequences, about a fifth seen only once; the top ten take 0.48%. All of the donors were Caucasians in good health. The sample comes from a study of identical twins. Notes on the study in general: Shared out-of-frame alpha sequences (those common to twins) showed excess low generation probability.

The same sample was also used in a study of yellow fever vaccine responses in identical twins.

The receptor was isolated from a woman aged 18 to 35 in good health. Sample: CD4+ T cells sorted from blood. The rearrangement links TRBV6-2 or TRBV6-3 to TRBJ2-7; possible D gene TRBD2, 10 bases. Written as DNA, the CDR3 is TGTGCCAGCAGTCCGCCCCCTCGACAGGGGGGCCTTAGCGGGAGGCTTACCGAGCAGTACTTC. Its translation is CASSPPPRQGGLSGRLTEQYF.